This paragraph reports one TCR beta chain. Its target is unknown. This entry comes from a study of graft-versus-host responses after intestinal transplantation. General study findings and limits: Recipient marrow showed GvH clones, some seen first in ileum or blood.

The CDR3 is made up of 15 amino acids. CDR1 is MNHEY, CDR2 SVGAGI, per germline. The J segment lost 6 bases and the V segment lost 7 bases, leaving 9 bases of the junction unmatched. Here immunoSEQ multiplex PCR was the method, and the copy in TCRdb shows in-frame clones only, minus some. The repertoire holds about 110,000 clones, with approximately 92% as singletons. The chain is built from TRBV6-5 and TRBJ2-3; 11 positions agree with TRBD1. Sequencing was performed on unstimulated CD4+ T cells sorted from spleen or lymph node cells, taken before transplant. The receptor comes from a human donor who was the organ donor for an intestinal transplant. CDR3 in amino acids: CASKYSDRGLDTQYF. CDR3 coding DNA: TGTGCCAGCAAATACTCGGACAGGGGGCTCGATACGCAGTATTTT.